The entry below describes one T cell receptor (beta chain). The antigen is unknown. The CDR3 does not close with the conserved phenylalanine or tryptophan, likely indicating a read error. The DNA is omitted, as the CDR3 cannot be located on it reliably, and the CDR3 follows TCRdb's listing. Germline V gives CDR1 LGHNT, CDR2 FRNRAP. Inclusive of both ends, the CDR3 amounts to 19 amino acids. These data are taken from a study of breast tumors, draining lymph nodes, adjacent tissues. Samples came from axillary lymph nodes draining the breast cancer. The study's findings and limits: The data were judged consistent with most tumor T cells coming from lymph node and expanding in tumor.

TCRdb independently ran MiXCR on the multiplex PCR reads; one entry per CDR3 protein. The sample has some 85,000 distinct CDR3 sequences, approximately 30% seen once. The source is a female donor with breast cancer. Some clones in this sample may be carry-over from other donors' samples. The sample comprised axillary lymph node tissue. This chain joins TRBV12-5 and TRBJ2-1. The CDR3 reads CASGLVPISTSVSYNEQTL.